Below, 6 T cell receptor beta chains from the same sample are listed, as sequenced in a study of CD8 T cells in Susac syndrome. RNA totalling roughly 0.5 to 1 ug underwent reverse transcription with random hexamers. TCRdb re-called the immunoSEQ multiplex PCR reads through MiXCR, storing one row per CDR3 protein. The sample holds fewer than 80,000 distinct CDR3 sequences, approximately 94% seen once. Sequenced: CD8+ T cells from PBMCs. These receptor sequences come from a human donor with Susac syndrome.

This clonotype was recorded only once. The chain joins TRBV4-3 to TRBJ2-5; 9 bases align to TRBD2. The CDR3 length is 17 residues. The V gene's germline CDR1 is LGHNA and CDR2 YSLEER. Unmatched junction bases numbered 6, after V lost 0 bases and J lost 1 base. The CDR3 here is CASSQDGLAGIQETQYF. The DNA for the CDR3 is TGCGCCAGCAGCCAAGATGGTCTAGCGGGGATCCAAGAGACCCAGTACTTC.

This sequence joins TRBV7-2 and TRBJ1-6; D not resolved. Per the germline V gene, CDR1 is SGHTA and CDR2 is FQGNSA. The V end was cut by 5 bases, the J end by 7 bases, with 3 bases between. The CDR3 is made up of 11 amino acids. The DNA of the CDR3 is TGTGCCAGCAGCCGGAATTCACCCCTCCACTTT. It specifies CASSRNSPLHF.

V and J are TRBV29-1 and TRBJ1-3; D remains unclear. V lost 2 bases, J lost 2 bases, and 10 bases lay in between. CDR1 and CDR2 from the germline V gene are SQVTM and ANQGSEA. This CDR3 contains 14 residues. CDR3 in amino acids: CSVESVGTGNTIYF. The CDR3 coding sequence is TGCAGCGTTGAAAGTGTCGGAACTGGAAACACCATATATTTT.

With respect to this clonotype: One end of the junction does not line up with germline, which may come from a read error. V gene TRBV7-9 combines with J gene TRBJ2-1; 9 bases align to TRBD2. The CDR3 sequence is 16 residues long. The germline gives CDR1 SEHNR, CDR2 FQNEAQ (reference sequence). CDR3 sequence (DNA): TGTGCCAGCAGCGCTCTAGCGGGGACGGACTACAATGAGCAGTTTTTC. Translating gives CASSALAGTDYNEQFF.

This CDR3 reads CASSQGGQLGGYTF. The CDR3 nucleotides read TGTGCCAGCAGCCAGGGGGGACAGCTTGGAGGCTACACCTTC. This chain uses TRBV3-1 with TRBJ1-2; 7 bases align to TRBD1. CDR1 and CDR2 (germline): LGHDT, YNNKEL (reference sequence). V lost 3 bases, J lost 8 bases, and 9 bases stayed unmatched. CDR3 length: 14 amino acids.

The chain uses TRBV20-1 and TRBJ1-2; 7 bases fit TRBD1. CDR3 length equals 14 residues. Losses at the gene ends were 0 bases for V and 7 bases for J; bases not matched to a gene: 8. The germline CDR1 and CDR2 sequences are DFQATT and SNEGSKA (reference sequence). The CDR3 coding sequence is TGCAGTGCTAGAGAGTACAGGGGAGGAGGTGGCTACACCTTC. Translating gives CSAREYRGGGGYTF.